A single T cell receptor (beta chain) is shown here with its context. The CDR3 has 12 amino acids. V was pared by 6 bases and J by 7 bases, with 13 bases between. Germline V gene lookup returns CDR1 SGHVS and CDR2 FQNEAQ. This sample is part of a study of T cell changes during pregnancy in multiple sclerosis. Assay: immunoSEQ multiplex PCR; the TCRdb copy retains only in-frame clones and omits some. The sample has 80,000 to 100,000 clones; about nine tenths are singletons. The specimen was peripheral blood, collected in the second trimester of pregnancy. V gene TRBV7-8 combines with J gene TRBJ2-7; D not certain. The source of this sequence is a female donor in good health, enrolled as a control in a pregnancy study. In nucleotides, the CDR3 is TGTGCCAGCAGTCTAAATCGGGTAGAGCAGTACTTC. This encodes CASSLNRVEQYF.